The 2 T cell receptor beta chains in this list originate from one sample, sequenced in a study of control samples from healthy donors and cancer patients. The table came from immunoSEQ multiplex PCR; TCRdb's copy has only in-frame clones and leaves some out. The data hold fewer than 500,000 clones, with around nine tenths observed a single time. Source material: PBMCs. These TCRs come from a man between 40 and 49 years old with head and neck cancer.

V usage is TRBV29-1 and J usage is TRBJ2-3; D assignment may be TRBD1 or TRBD2 (5 bases each). The CDR3 is 18 residues long. Germline assignment: CDR1 SQVTM and CDR2 ANQGSEA. V lost 4 bases and J lost 6, with 29 bases in between. CDR3 residues: CSVAGTQKTRSLVDTQYF. The CDR3 DNA reads as TGCAGCGTTGCCGGGACCCAGAAAACCCGAAGTTTGGTGGATACGCAGTATTTT.

This chain links TRBV9 with TRBJ1-5; D call uncertain. The CDR3 spans 14 residues. V shed 2 bases and J shed 5 bases, with 11 bases lying between them. Germline V gives CDR1 SGDLS, CDR2 YYNGEE. The CDR3 region has the DNA TGTGCCAGCAGCGTTTCTGGATCCCATCAGCCCCAGCATTTT. It codes for CASSVSGSHQPQHF.